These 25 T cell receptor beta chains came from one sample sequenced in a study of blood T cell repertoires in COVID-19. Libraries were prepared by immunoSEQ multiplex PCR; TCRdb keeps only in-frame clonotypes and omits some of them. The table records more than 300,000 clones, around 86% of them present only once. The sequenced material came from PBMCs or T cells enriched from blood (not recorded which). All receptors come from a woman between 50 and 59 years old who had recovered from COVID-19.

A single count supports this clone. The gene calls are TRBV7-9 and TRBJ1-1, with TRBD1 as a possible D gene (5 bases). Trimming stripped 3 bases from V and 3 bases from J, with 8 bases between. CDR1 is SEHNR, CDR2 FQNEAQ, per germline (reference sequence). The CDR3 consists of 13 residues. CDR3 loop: CASSFAGYTEAFF. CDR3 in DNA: TGTGCCAGCAGCTTTGCAGGGTACACTGAAGCTTTCTTT.

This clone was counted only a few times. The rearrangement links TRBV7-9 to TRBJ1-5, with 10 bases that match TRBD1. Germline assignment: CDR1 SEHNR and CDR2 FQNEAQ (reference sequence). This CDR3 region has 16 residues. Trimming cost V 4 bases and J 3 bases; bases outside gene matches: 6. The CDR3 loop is CASSSGQGTTNQPQHF. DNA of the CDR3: TGTGCCAGCAGCTCGGGACAGGGGACTACCAATCAGCCCCAGCATTTT.

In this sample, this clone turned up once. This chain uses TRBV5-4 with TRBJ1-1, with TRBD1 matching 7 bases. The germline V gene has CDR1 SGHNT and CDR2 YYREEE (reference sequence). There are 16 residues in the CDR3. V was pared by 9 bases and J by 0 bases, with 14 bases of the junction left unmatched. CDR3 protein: CATTPKGTVMNTEAFF. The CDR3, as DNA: TGTGCCACTACCCCGAAGGGGACAGTTATGAACACTGAAGCTTTCTTT.

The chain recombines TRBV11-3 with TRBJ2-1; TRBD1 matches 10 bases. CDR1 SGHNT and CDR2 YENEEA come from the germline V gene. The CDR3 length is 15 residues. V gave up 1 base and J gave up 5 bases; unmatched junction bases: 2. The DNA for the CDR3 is TGTGCCAGCAGCTTAGTAGGGACAGGGGACAATGAGCAGTTCTTC. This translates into CASSLVGTGDNEQFF.

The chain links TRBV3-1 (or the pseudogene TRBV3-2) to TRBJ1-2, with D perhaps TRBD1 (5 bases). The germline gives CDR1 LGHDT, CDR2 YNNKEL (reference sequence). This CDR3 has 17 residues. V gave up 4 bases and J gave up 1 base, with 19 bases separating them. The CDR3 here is CASSPGGGPRSNYGYTF. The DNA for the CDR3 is TGTGCCAGCAGCCCAGGCGGGGGACCGCGAAGTAACTATGGCTACACCTTC.

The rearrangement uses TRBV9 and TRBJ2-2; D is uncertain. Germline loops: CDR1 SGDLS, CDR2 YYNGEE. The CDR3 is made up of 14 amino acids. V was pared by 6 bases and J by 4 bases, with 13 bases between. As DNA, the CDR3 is TGTGCCAGCAATGGTGGCAGTCTCACCGGGGAGCTGTTTTTT. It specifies CASNGGSLTGELFF.

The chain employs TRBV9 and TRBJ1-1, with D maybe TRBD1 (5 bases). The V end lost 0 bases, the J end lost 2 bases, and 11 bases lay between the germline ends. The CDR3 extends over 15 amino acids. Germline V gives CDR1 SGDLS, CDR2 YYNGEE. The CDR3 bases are TGTGCCAGCAGCGTAGTGATGGGGCTCAACACTGAAGCTTTCTTT. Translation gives CASSVVMGLNTEAFF.

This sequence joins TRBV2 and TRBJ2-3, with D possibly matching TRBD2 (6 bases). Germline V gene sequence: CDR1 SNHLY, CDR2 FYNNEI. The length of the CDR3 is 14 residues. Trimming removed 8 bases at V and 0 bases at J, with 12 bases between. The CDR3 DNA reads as TGTGCCAGCGCTTTAGGGACTAGCACAGATACGCAGTATTTT. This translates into CASALGTSTDTQYF.

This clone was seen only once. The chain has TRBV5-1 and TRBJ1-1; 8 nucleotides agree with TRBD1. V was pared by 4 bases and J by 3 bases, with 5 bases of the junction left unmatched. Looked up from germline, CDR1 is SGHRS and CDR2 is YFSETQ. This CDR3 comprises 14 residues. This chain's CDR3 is CASSPGQGYTEAFF. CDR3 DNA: TGCGCCAGCAGCCCAGGACAGGGTTACACTGAAGCTTTCTTT.

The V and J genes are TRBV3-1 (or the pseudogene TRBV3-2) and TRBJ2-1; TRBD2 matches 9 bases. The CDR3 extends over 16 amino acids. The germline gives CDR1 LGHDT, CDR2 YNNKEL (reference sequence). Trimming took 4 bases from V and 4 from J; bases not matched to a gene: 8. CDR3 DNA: TGTGCCAGCAGCCTTTTTAGGCGGGGGGGATACAATGAGCAGTTCTTC. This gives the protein CASSLFRRGGYNEQFF.

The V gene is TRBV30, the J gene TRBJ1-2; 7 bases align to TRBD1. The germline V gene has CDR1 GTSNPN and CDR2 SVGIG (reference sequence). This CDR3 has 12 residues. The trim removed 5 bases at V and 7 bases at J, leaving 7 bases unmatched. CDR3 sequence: CAWDRERGGYTF. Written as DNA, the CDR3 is TGTGCCTGGGACAGGGAGAGGGGTGGCTACACCTTC.

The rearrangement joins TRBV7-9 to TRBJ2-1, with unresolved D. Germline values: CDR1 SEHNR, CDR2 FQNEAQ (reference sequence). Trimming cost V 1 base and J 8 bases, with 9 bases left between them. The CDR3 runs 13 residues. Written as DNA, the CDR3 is TGTGCCAGCAGCTTAGGGTATCTAGATGAGCAGTTCTTC. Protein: CASSLGYLDEQFF. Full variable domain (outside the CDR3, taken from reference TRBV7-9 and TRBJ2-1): DTGVSQNPRHKITKRGQNVTFRCDPISEHNRLYWYRQTLGQGPEFLTYFQNEAQLEKSRLLSDRFSAERPKGSFSTLEIQRTEQGDSAMYLCASSLGYLDEQFFGPGTRLTVL.

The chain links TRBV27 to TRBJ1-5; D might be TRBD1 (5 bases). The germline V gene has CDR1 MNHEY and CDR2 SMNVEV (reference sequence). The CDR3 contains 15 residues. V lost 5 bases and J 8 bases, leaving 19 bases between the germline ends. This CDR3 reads CASSPGVFEGEPQHF. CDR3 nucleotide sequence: TGTGCCAGCAGTCCGGGGGTCTTCGAGGGTGAGCCCCAGCATTTT.

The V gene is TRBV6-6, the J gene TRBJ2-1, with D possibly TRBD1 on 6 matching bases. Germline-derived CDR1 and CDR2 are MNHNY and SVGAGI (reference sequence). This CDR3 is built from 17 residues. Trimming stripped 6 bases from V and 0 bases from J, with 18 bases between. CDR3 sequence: CASSRTLGASSYNEQFF. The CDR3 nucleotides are TGTGCCAGCAGCCGAACTCTGGGGGCTTCCTCCTACAATGAGCAGTTCTTC.

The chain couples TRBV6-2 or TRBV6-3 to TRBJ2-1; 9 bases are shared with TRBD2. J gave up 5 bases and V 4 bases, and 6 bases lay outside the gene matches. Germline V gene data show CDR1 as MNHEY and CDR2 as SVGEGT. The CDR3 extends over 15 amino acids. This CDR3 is CASSFAGGRDNEQFF. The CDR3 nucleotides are TGTGCCAGCAGTTTTGCGGGGGGGCGCGACAATGAGCAGTTCTTC.

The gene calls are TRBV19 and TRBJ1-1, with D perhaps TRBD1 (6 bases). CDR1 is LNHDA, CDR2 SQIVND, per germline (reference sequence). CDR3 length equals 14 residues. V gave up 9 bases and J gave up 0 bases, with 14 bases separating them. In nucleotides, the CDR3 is TGTGCCAGCCAACAGGGACCTATGAACACTGAAGCTTTCTTT. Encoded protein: CASQQGPMNTEAFF.

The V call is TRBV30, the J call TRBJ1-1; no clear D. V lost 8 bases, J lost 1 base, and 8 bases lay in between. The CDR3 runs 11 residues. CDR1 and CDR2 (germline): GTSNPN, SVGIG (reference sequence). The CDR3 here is CAQTENTEAFF. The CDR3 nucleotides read TGTGCCCAAACTGAGAACACTGAAGCTTTCTTT.

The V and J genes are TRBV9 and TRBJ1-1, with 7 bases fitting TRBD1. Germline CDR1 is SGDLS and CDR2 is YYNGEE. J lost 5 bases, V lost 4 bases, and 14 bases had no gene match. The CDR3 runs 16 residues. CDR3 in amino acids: CASSSTSGTATTEAFF. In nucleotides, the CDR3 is TGTGCCAGCAGCTCAACCTCCGGGACAGCTACTACTGAAGCTTTCTTT.

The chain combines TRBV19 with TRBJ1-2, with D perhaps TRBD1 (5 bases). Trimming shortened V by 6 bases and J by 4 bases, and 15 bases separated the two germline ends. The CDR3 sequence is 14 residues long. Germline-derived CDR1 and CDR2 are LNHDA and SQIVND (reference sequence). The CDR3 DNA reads TGTGCCAGTAGCCCGGGGGGGGAAATCTATGGCTACACCTTC. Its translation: CASSPGGEIYGYTF. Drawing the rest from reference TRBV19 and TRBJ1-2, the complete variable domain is DGGITQSPKYLFRKEGQNVTLSCEQNLNHDAMYWYRQDPGQGLRLIYYSQIVNDFQKGDIAEGYSVSREKKESFPLTVTSAQKNPTAFYLCASSPGGEIYGYTFGSGTRLTVV.

The DNA of the CDR3 is TGTGCCAGCTCACCGGGGGGACTACCTTCCTACGAGCAGTACTTC. Its translation is CASSPGGLPSYEQYF. The chain uses TRBV18 and TRBJ2-7; TRBD2 agrees at 7 bases. Germline V gene sequence: CDR1 KGHSH, CDR2 LQKENI. The CDR3 runs 15 residues. Unmatched junction bases numbered 6, after V lost 3 bases and J lost 1 base.

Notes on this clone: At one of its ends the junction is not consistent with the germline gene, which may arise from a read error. The CDR3 reads CASSAIYNEEDRDGRFF. DNA for the CDR3: TGTGCCAGCAGCGCGATATATAACGAAGAGGACAGGGACGGTCGATTTTTC. The chain links TRBV28 to TRBJ1-2; TRBD1 aligns across 8 bases. Germline CDR1 reads MDHEN; CDR2 reads SYDVKM. The CDR3 consists of 17 residues.

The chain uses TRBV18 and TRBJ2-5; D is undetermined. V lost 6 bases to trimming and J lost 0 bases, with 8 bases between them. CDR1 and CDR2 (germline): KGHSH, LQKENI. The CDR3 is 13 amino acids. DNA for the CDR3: TGTGCCAGCTCCCCGGTAGACCAAGAGACCCAGTACTTC. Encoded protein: CASSPVDQETQYF.

The CDR3 here is CASSLSRELFF. The CDR3 nucleotides read TGTGCCAGCAGCTTATCCAGGGAGCTGTTTTTT. This chain joins TRBV7-9 and TRBJ2-2; D is uncertain. This CDR3 is 11 amino acids long. Deletions cut 2 bases from V and 9 bases from J, with 4 bases between. Germline V gene lookup returns CDR1 SEHNR and CDR2 FQNEAQ (reference sequence).

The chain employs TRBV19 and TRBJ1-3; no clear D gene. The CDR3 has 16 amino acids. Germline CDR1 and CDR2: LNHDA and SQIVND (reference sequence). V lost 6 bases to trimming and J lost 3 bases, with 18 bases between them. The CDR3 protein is CASSPVEGTRGNTIYF. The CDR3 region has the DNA TGTGCCAGTAGCCCCGTCGAGGGTACCCGTGGAAACACCATATATTTT.

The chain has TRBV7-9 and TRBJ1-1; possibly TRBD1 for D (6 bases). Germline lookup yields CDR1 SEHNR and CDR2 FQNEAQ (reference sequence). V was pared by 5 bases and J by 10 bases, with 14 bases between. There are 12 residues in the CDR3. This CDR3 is CASSLDSKGAFF. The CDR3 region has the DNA TGTGCCAGCAGCCTGGACAGTAAAGGAGCTTTCTTT.